Each of the 23 T cell receptor beta chains below was sequenced from the same sample in a study of blood T cell repertoires in COVID-19. Clones were sequenced by immunoSEQ multiplex PCR, and TCRdb holds only the in-frame ones, with some missing. Here the sample spans about 380,000 clones, roughly 90% being singletons. Sequenced sample: peripheral blood. The receptors were gathered from a man aged 40-50 years with acute or convalescent COVID-19.

This chain uses TRBV28 with TRBJ1-5; D perhaps matches TRBD1 (5 bases). This CDR3 region has 12 residues. Germline loops: CDR1 MDHEN, CDR2 SYDVKM. V was shortened by 3 bases and J by 7 bases, with 7 bases between the two germline ends. The CDR3 region has the DNA TGTGCCAGCAGTTTCGGGGGGCAGCCCCAGCATTTT. It codes for CASSFGGQPQHF.

The V and J genes are TRBV7-9 and TRBJ1-1; TRBD1 is a possible D gene (6 bases). From germline, CDR1 is SEHNR and CDR2 FQNEAQ (reference sequence). V was trimmed by 6 bases and J by 0 bases, leaving 11 bases between them. This CDR3 has 14 amino acids. The chain's CDR3 is CASSYTGLNTEAFF. The CDR3 DNA reads as TGTGCCAGCAGTTATACAGGGTTGAACACTGAAGCTTTCTTT.

The chain joins TRBV28 to TRBJ1-5; perhaps TRBD1 as D (6 bases). Germline V CDR1 and CDR2: MDHEN, SYDVKM. The CDR3 runs 14 residues. V was cut by 6 bases and J by 7 bases, with 16 bases left in between. Written as DNA, the CDR3 is TGTGCCAGCAGCCCTACAGGGCCGCAGCAGCCCCAGCATTTT. It encodes CASSPTGPQQPQHF.

This rearrangement joins TRBV5-4 to TRBJ2-1, with 9 bases that match TRBD1. Trimming took 5 bases from V and 9 from J; bases not matched to a gene: 9. CDR3 length equals 14 residues. The germline V gene has CDR1 SGHNT and CDR2 YYREEE (reference sequence). Here the CDR3 reads CASSNWGQGGEQFF. In DNA form, the CDR3 reads TGTGCCAGCAGTAATTGGGGACAGGGAGGTGAGCAGTTCTTC.

This clone was counted once. V gene TRBV7-2 combines with J gene TRBJ2-3; D unresolved. CDR3 size: 11 residues. CDR1 and CDR2 from the germline V gene are SGHTA and FQGNSA. V shed 6 bases and J shed 6 bases, with 7 bases lying between them. The CDR3 loop reads CASRQADTQYF. The DNA of the CDR3 is TGTGCCAGCAGACAAGCGGATACGCAGTATTTT. Together with reference TRBV7-2 and TRBJ2-3, the CDR3 gives the full variable domain: GAGVSQSPSNKVTEKGKDVELRCDPISGHTALYWYRQSLGQGLEFLIYFQGNSAPDKSGLPSDRFSAERTGGSVSTLTIQRTQQEDSAVYLCASRQADTQYFGPGTRLTVL.

CDR3 residues: CASSAGQGATNEKLFF. The CDR3, as DNA: TGTGCCAGCAGCGCAGGACAGGGTGCAACTAATGAAAAACTGTTTTTT. This chain connects TRBV9 to TRBJ1-4, with 8 bases lining up with TRBD1. This CDR3 is 16 amino acids long. The germline V gene has CDR1 SGDLS and CDR2 YYNGEE. V shed 3 bases and J 0 bases; nucleotides not matched to a gene: 4. Filled out from reference TRBV9 and TRBJ1-4, the complete variable domain reads DSGVTQTPKHLITATGQRVTLRCSPRSGDLSVYWYQQSLDQGLQFLIQYYNGEERAKGNILERFSAQQFPDLHSELNLSSLELGDSALYFCASSAGQGATNEKLFFGSGTQLSVL.

V usage is TRBV19 and J usage is TRBJ1-1, with TRBD1 matching over 7 bases. The CDR3 is 14 residues long. The J segment lost 4 bases and the V segment lost 4 bases, leaving 6 bases of the junction unmatched. Germline CDR1 and CDR2: LNHDA and SQIVND (reference sequence). The CDR3 bases are TGTGCCAGTAGTAAACGACAGGGACCCACTGAAGCTTTCTTT. Its translation: CASSKRQGPTEAFF. The full variable domain, in which reference TRBV19 and TRBJ1-1 provide the parts outside the CDR3, is DGGITQSPKYLFRKEGQNVTLSCEQNLNHDAMYWYRQDPGQGLRLIYYSQIVNDFQKGDIAEGYSVSREKKESFPLTVTSAQKNPTAFYLCASSKRQGPTEAFFGQGTRLTVV.

The rearrangement links TRBV27 to TRBJ2-7; TRBD2 aligns across 13 bases. Trimming took 2 bases from V and 5 from J; bases not matched to a gene: 3. This CDR3 contains 15 residues. In germline, CDR1 is MNHEY, CDR2 SMNVEV (reference sequence). The CDR3 region has the DNA TGTGCCAGCAGTTTAGCGGGACTAGCGGGAAACGAGCAGTACTTC. This sequence encodes CASSLAGLAGNEQYF.

The chain carries TRBV27 and TRBJ2-2; possibly TRBD1 for D (6 bases). This CDR3 has 14 amino acids. Trimming shortened V by 2 bases and J by 9 bases, and 13 bases separated the two germline ends. Per germline, CDR1 MNHEY and CDR2 SMNVEV (reference sequence). The CDR3 spells CASSLGRGFRELFF. In nucleotides, the CDR3 is TGTGCCAGCAGTTTAGGCAGGGGATTTAGGGAGCTGTTTTTT.

The V gene is TRBV2, the J gene TRBJ1-3, with D possibly TRBD1 on 5 matching bases. V was cut by 3 bases and J by 1 base, with 10 bases left in between. In germline, CDR1 is SNHLY, CDR2 FYNNEI. This CDR3 has 15 residues. The CDR3 DNA reads as TGTGCCAGCAGTGAGCAGGGTGCTTCTGGAAACACCATATATTTT. Translation: CASSEQGASGNTIYF.

The chain couples TRBV6-2 or TRBV6-3 to TRBJ1-5; the match to TRBD1 covers 8 bases. The CDR3 has 18 amino acids. Germline-derived CDR1 and CDR2 are MNHEY and SVGEGT. Trimming took 4 bases from V and 4 from J; bases not matched to a gene: 15. CDR3 in DNA: TGTGCCAGCAGTTCCGGACAGGGTTTATTGTTTTGGAATCAGCCCCAGCATTTT. Translated: CASSSGQGLLFWNQPQHF.

The V call is TRBV4-3, the J call TRBJ2-5, with a weak D call TRBD2 (6 bases). This CDR3 comprises 14 residues. The germline V gene encodes CDR1 LGHNA and CDR2 YSLEER. V was pared by 0 bases and J by 6 bases, with 11 bases between. The CDR3 sequence is CASSQEYGGQTQYF. For the CDR3, the DNA is TGCGCCAGCAGCCAAGAATACGGGGGACAGACCCAGTACTTC.

This sequence joins TRBV9 and TRBJ2-3; D gene uncertain. This CDR3 has 14 amino acids. Germline lookup yields CDR1 SGDLS and CDR2 YYNGEE. Trimming removed 0 bases at V and 2 bases at J, with 7 bases between. CDR3 bases: TGTGCCAGCAGCGTAGATCCTACCACAGATACGCAGTATTTT. Its protein is CASSVDPTTDTQYF.

The chain uses TRBV6-5 and TRBJ1-2; TRBD1 agrees at 10 bases. Trimming cost V 1 base and J 8 bases; bases outside gene matches: 10. Germline lookup yields CDR1 MNHEY and CDR2 SVGAGI. The CDR3 spans 16 residues. The CDR3 nucleotides read TGTGCCAGCAGTTACTTGAGGGACAGGGGTCTCGGGGGCTACACCTTC. This gives the protein CASSYLRDRGLGGYTF.

This rearrangement joins TRBV7-3 to TRBJ2-1; 10 bases agree with TRBD2. Germline-derived CDR1 and CDR2 are SGHTA and FQGTGA. There are 14 residues in the CDR3. V lost 1 base and J lost 9; bases outside the gene matches: 3. DNA of the CDR3: TGTGCCAGCAGCTTAAGTCTAGCGGGAGCTGAGCAGTTCTTC. Protein product: CASSLSLAGAEQFF.

The rearrangement uses TRBV30 and TRBJ1-1; D is unresolved. The CDR3 covers 11 residues. V was pared by 3 bases and J by 2 bases, with 4 bases between. Germline V gene sequence: CDR1 GTSNPN, CDR2 SVGIG (reference sequence). CDR3 protein: CAWSVNTEAFF. DNA of the CDR3: TGTGCCTGGAGCGTAAACACTGAAGCTTTCTTT.

This sequence joins TRBV5-4 and TRBJ2-2; 7 positions match TRBD1. V was pared by 4 bases and J by 0 bases, with 3 bases of the junction left unmatched. The V gene's germline CDR1 is SGHNT and CDR2 YYREEE (reference sequence). This CDR3 spans 15 amino acids. The CDR3 spells CASSRQGPNTGELFF. In DNA form, the CDR3 reads TGTGCCAGCAGCCGACAGGGTCCGAACACCGGGGAGCTGTTTTTT. The full variable domain, in which reference TRBV5-4 and TRBJ2-2 provide the parts outside the CDR3, is ETGVTQSPTHLIKTRGQQVTLRCSSQSGHNTVSWYQQALGQGPQFIFQYYREEENGRGNFPPRFSGLQFPNYSSELNVNALELDDSALYLCASSRQGPNTGELFFGEGSRLTVL.

The chain is built from TRBV19 and TRBJ1-5; 10 bases fit TRBD1. Germline V gives CDR1 LNHDA, CDR2 SQIVND (reference sequence). V was clipped by 1 base and J by 6 bases; unmatched bases: 0. CDR3 length: 14 amino acids. The CDR3 bases are TGTGCCAGTAGTATAGGGACAGGGGGTCAGCCCCAGCATTTT. The encoded protein is CASSIGTGGQPQHF.

This chain connects TRBV9 to TRBJ1-1, with D maybe TRBD1 (5 bases). Germline V lookup: CDR1 SGDLS, CDR2 YYNGEE. V lost 3 bases and J lost 2, with 8 bases in between. There are 13 residues in the CDR3. The CDR3 region has the DNA TGTGCCAGCAGCGCTGGGACTAACACTGAAGCTTTCTTT. Protein: CASSAGTNTEAFF. Complete variable domain (other parts from reference TRBV9 and TRBJ1-1): DSGVTQTPKHLITATGQRVTLRCSPRSGDLSVYWYQQSLDQGLQFLIQYYNGEERAKGNILERFSAQQFPDLHSELNLSSLELGDSALYFCASSAGTNTEAFFGQGTRLTVV.

The rearrangement uses TRBV5-1 and TRBJ2-7; possible D gene TRBD1, 6 bases. Germline CDR1 SGHRS, CDR2 YFSETQ. This CDR3 has 15 residues. Trimming left V 1 base short and J 2 bases short, with 13 bases between. In nucleotides, the CDR3 is TGCGCCAGCAGCTTGACAGGGAGAGATCCCTACGAGCAGTACTTC. This encodes CASSLTGRDPYEQYF.

The chain is built from TRBV5-1 and TRBJ2-7; D unclear. Per the germline V gene, CDR1 is SGHRS and CDR2 is YFSETQ. Trimming pared 7 bases from V and 1 base from J, leaving 12 bases between. The length of the CDR3 is 13 residues. CDR3 nucleotide sequence: TGCGCCAGCTCAAACGGAGTTTCCTACGAGCAGTACTTC. Protein product: CASSNGVSYEQYF.

The genes are TRBV28 and TRBJ2-3; 12 bases fit TRBD2. Per the germline V gene, CDR1 is MDHEN and CDR2 is SYDVKM. J was trimmed by 5 bases and V by 2 bases; bases with no gene match: 2. The CDR3 consists of 15 residues. Written as DNA, the CDR3 is TGTGCCAGCAGTTTACAGGGACTAGCGGGAGATACGCAGTATTTT. This sequence encodes CASSLQGLAGDTQYF.

V gene TRBV6-4 combines with J gene TRBJ2-3; the D gene is possibly TRBD2 (5 bases). The CDR3 sequence is 13 residues long. Trimming cost V 3 bases and J 1 base, with 5 bases left between them. Germline assignment: CDR1 MRHNA and CDR2 SNTAGT. For the CDR3, the DNA is TGTGCCAGCAGTGAAGCGGGCACAGATACGCAGTATTTT. It is translated as CASSEAGTDTQYF.